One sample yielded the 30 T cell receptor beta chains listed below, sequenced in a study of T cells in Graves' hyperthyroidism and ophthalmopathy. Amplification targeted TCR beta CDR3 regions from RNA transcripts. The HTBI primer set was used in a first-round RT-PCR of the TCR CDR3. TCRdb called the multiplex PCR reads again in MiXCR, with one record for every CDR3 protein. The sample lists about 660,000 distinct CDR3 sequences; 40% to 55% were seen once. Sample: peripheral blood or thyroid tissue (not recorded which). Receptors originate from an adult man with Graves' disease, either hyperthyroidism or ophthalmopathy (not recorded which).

CDR3 in amino acids: CASSLDSYYGYTF. The CDR3 coding sequence is TGTGCCAGCAGTCTAGACAGTTACTATGGCTACACCTTC. The rearrangement links TRBV2 to TRBJ1-2; possibly TRBD1 for D (5 bases). The CDR3 has 13 amino acids. Trimming took 5 bases from V and 3 from J, leaving 10 bases between them. CDR1 and CDR2 (germline): SNHLY, FYNNEI.

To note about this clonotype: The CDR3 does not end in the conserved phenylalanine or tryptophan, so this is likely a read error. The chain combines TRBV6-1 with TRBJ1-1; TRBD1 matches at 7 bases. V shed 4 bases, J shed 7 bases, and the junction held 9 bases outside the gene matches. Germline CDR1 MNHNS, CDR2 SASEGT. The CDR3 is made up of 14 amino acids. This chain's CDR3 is CASSAEGAHIEAFS. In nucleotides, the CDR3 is TGTGCCAGCAGTGCGGAGGGGGCGCATATTGAAGCTTTCTCT.

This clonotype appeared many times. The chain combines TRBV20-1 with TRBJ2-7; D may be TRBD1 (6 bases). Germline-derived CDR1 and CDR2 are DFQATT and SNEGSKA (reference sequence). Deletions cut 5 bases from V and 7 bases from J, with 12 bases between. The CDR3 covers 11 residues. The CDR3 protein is CSALRGWEQYF. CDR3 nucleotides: TGCAGTGCTCTCAGGGGATGGGAGCAGTACTTC.

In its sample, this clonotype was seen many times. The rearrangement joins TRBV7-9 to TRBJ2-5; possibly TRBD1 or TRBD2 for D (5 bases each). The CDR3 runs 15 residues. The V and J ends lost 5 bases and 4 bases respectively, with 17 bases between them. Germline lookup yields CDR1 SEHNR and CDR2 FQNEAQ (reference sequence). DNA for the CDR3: TGTGCCAGCAGCCAAGTCCCAGGGAGAGTAGAGACCCAGTACTTC. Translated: CASSQVPGRVETQYF. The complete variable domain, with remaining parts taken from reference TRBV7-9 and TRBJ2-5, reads DTGVSQNPRHKITKRGQNVTFRCDPISEHNRLYWYRQTLGQGPEFLTYFQNEAQLEKSRLLSDRFSAERPKGSFSTLEIQRTEQGDSAMYLCASSQVPGRVETQYFGPGTRLLVL.

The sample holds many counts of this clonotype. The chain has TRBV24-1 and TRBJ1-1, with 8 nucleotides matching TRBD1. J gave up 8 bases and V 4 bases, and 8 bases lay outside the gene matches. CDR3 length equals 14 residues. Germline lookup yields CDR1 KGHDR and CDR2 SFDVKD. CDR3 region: CATSDTQGVSEAFF. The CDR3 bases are TGTGCCACCAGTGACACACAGGGGGTTTCAGAAGCTTTCTTT.

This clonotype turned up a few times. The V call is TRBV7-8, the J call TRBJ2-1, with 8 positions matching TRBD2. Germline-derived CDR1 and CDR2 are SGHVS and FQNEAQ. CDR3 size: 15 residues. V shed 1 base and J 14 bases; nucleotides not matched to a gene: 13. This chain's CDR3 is CASSLGSSGSRDEFF. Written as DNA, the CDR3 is TGTGCCAGCAGCTTAGGGTCCAGCGGGAGTCGAGATGAGTTCTTC.

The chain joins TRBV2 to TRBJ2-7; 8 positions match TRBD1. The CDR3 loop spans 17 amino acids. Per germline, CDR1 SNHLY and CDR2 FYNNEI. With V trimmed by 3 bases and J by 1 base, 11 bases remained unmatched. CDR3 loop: CASSDARGHGWSYEQYF. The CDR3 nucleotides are TGTGCCAGCAGTGATGCCAGGGGGCATGGCTGGTCCTACGAGCAGTACTTC.

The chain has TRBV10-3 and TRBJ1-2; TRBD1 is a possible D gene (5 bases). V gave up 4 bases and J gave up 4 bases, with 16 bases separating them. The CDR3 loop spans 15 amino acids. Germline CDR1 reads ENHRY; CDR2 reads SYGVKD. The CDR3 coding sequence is TGTGCCATCAGTGCGGTGGTTAGGGGAGGCTATGGCTACACCTTC. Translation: CAISAVVRGGYGYTF.

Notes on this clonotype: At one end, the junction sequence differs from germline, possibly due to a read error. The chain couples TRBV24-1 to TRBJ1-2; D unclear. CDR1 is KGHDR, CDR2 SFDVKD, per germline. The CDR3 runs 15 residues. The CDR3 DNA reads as TGTGCCAGCAGTTTATCGAGACATTCGGACTCCGGCTACACCTTC. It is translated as CASSLSRHSDSGYTF.

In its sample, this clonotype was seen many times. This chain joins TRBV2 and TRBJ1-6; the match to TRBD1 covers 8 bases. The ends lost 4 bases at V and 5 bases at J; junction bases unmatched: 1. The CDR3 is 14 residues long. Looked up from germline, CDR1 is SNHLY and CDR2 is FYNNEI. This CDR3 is CASSGDRNNSPLHF. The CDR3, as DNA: TGTGCCAGCAGTGGGGACAGGAATAATTCACCCCTCCACTTT.

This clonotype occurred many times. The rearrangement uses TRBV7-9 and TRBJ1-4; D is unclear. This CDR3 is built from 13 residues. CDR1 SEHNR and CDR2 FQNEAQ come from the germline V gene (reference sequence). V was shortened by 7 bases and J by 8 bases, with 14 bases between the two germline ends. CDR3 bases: TGTGCCAGCAAACGGAGCAACGGCGAAAAACTGTTTTTT. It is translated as CASKRSNGEKLFF.

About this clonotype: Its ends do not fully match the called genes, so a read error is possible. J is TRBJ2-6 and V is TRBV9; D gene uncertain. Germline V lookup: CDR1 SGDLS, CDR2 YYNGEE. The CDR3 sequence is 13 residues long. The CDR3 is CPSSVSGANVLTF. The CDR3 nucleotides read TGTCCCAGCAGCGTATCCGGGGCCAACGTCCTGACTTTC. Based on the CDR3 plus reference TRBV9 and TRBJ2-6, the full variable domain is DSGVTQTPKHLITATGQRVTLRCSPRSGDLSVYWYQQSLDQGLQFLIQYYNGEERAKGNILERFSAQQFPDLHSELNLSSLELGDSALYFCPSSVSGANVLTFGAGSRLTVL.

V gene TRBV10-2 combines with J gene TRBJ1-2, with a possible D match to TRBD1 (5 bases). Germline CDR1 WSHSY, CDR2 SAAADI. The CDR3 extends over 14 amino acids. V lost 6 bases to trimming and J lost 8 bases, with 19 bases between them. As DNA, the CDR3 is TGCGCCAGCAGCCGTGACCTTCAGGGCCTCGGCTACACCTTC. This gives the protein CASSRDLQGLGYTF.

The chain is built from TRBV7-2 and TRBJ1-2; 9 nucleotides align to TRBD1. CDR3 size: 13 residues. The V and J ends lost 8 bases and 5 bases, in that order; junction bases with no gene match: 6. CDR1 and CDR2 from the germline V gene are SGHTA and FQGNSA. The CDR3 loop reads CASRPGTGYGYTF. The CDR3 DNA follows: TGTGCCAGCCGTCCCGGGACAGGGTATGGCTACACCTTC.

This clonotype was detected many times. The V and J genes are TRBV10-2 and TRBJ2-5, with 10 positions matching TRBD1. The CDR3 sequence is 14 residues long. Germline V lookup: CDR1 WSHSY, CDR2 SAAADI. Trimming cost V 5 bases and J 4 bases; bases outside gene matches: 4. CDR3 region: CASSMTGGRETQYF. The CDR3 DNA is TGCGCCAGCAGTATGACAGGGGGCCGAGAGACCCAGTACTTC.

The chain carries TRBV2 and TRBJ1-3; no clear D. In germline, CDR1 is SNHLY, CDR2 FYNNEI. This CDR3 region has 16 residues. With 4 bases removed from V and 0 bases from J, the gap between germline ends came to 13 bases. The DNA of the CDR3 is TGTGCCAGCAGTGTGAGGCAGTCCCCCTCTGGAAACACCATATATTTT. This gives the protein CASSVRQSPSGNTIYF.

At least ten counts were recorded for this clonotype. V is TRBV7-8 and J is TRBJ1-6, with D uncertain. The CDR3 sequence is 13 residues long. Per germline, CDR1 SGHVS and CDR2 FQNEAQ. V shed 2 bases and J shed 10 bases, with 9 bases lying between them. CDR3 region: CASSLIANSPLHF. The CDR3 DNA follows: TGTGCCAGCAGCTTAATAGCGAACTCACCCCTCCACTTT.

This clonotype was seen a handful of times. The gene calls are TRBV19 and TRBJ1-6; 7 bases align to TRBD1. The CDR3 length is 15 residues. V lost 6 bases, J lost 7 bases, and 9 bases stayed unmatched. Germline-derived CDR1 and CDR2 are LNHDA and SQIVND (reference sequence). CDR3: CASSRRGTENSPLHF. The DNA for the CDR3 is TGTGCCAGTAGCCGTCGCGGGACAGAAAATTCACCCCTCCACTTT. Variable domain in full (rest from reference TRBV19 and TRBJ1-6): DGGITQSPKYLFRKEGQNVTLSCEQNLNHDAMYWYRQDPGQGLRLIYYSQIVNDFQKGDIAEGYSVSREKKESFPLTVTSAQKNPTAFYLCASSRRGTENSPLHFGNGTRLTVT.

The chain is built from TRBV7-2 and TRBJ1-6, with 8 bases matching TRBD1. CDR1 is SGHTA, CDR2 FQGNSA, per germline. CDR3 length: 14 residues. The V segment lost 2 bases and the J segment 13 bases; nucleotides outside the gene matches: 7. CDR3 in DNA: TGTGCCAGCAGCTTAAACAGGGGGATTCAGCCCCTCCACTTT. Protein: CASSLNRGIQPLHF. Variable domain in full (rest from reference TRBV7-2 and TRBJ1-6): GAGVSQSPSNKVTEKGKDVELRCDPISGHTALYWYRQSLGQGLEFLIYFQGNSAPDKSGLPSDRFSAERTGGSVSTLTIQRTQQEDSAVYLCASSLNRGIQPLHFGNGTRLTVT.

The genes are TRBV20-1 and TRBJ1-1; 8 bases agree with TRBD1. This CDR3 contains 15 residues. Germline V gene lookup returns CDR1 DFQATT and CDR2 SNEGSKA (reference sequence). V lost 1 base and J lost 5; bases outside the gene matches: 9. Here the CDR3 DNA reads TGCAGTGCTAGAGGTGCAGGGGGCGTGGAAACTGAAGCTTTCTTT. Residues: CSARGAGGVETEAFF.

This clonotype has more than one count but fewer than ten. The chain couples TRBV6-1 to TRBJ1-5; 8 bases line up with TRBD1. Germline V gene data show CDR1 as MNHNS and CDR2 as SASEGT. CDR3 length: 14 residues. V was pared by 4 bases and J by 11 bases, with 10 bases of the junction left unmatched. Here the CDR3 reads CASSGGQGLLSQHF. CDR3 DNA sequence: TGTGCCAGCAGTGGCGGACAGGGCTTGTTATCCCAGCATTTT.

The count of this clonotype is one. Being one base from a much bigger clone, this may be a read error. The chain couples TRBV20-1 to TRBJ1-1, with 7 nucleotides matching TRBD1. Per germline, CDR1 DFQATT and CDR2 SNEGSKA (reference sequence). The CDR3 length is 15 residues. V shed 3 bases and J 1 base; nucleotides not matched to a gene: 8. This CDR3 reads CSASQETGWNTEAFF. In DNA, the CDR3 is TGCAGTGCTAGTCAGGAGACAGGGTGGAACACTGAAGCTTTCTTT.

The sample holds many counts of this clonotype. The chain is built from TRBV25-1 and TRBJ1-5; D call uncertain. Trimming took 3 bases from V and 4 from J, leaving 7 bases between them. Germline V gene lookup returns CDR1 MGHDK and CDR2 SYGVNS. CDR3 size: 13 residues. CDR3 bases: TGTGCCAGCAGTGACGGTGGGAATCAGCCCCAGCATTTT. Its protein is CASSDGGNQPQHF.

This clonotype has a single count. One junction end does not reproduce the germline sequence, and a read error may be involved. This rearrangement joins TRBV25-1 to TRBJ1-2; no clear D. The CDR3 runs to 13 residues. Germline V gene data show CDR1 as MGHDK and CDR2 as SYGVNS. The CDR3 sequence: CASSSRGNYGHTF. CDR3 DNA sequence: TGTGCCAGCAGTAGCCGTGGCAACTATGGCCACACCTTC.

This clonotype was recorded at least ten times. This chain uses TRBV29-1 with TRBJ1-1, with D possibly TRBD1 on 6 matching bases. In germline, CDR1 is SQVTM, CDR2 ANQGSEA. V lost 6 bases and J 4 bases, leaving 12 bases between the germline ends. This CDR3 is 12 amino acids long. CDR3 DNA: TGCAGCGTGGTGACAGGCGTCACTGAAGCTTTCTTT. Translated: CSVVTGVTEAFF.

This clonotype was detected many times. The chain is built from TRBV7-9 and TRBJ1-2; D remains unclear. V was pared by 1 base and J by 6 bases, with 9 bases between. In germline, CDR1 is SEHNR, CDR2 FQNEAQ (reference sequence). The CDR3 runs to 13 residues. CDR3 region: CASSLGITNGYTF. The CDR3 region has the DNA TGTGCCAGCAGCTTAGGCATAACTAATGGCTACACCTTC. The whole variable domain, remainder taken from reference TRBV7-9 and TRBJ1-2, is DTGVSQNPRHKITKRGQNVTFRCDPISEHNRLYWYRQTLGQGPEFLTYFQNEAQLEKSRLLSDRFSAERPKGSFSTLEIQRTEQGDSAMYLCASSLGITNGYTFGSGTRLTVV.

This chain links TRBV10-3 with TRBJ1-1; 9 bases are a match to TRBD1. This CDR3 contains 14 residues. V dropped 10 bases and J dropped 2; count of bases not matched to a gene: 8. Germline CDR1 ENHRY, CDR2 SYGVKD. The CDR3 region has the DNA TGTGCCACCCTCCCGGACAGGGGTAACACTGAAGCTTTCTTT. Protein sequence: CATLPDRGNTEAFF.

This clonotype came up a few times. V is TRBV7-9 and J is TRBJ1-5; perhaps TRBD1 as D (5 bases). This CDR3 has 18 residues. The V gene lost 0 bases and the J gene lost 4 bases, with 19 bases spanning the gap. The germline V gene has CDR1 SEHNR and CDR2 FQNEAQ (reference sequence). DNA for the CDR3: TGTGCCAGCAGCTTAGCCCCAACAGTCCCCGAGGGGAATCAGCCCCAGCATTTT. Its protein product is CASSLAPTVPEGNQPQHF.

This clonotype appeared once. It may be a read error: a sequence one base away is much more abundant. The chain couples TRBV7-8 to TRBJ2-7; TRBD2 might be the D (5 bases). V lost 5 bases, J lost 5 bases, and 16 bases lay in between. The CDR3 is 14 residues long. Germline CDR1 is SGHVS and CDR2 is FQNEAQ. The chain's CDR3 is CASSLDGERHEQYF. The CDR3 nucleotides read TGTGCCAGCAGCCTGGACGGGGAGAGGCACGAGCAGTACTTC.

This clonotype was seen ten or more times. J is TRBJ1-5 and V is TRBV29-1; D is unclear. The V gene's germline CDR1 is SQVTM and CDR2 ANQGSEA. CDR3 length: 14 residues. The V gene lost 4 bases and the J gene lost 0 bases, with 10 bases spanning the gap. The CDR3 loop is CSVAADYSNQPQHF. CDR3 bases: TGCAGCGTTGCGGCGGATTATAGCAATCAGCCCCAGCATTTT.